These 21 T cell receptor beta chains share one sample of origin, sequenced in a study of cytomegalovirus exposure and HLA in healthy donors. The PCR used 60 Vbeta and 13 Jbeta primers. The table came from immunoSEQ multiplex PCR; TCRdb's copy has only in-frame clones and leaves some out. The table lists roughly 100,000 clones, less than 85% of them singletons. Specimen: PBMCs. These receptors were obtained from a woman in her late teens or twenties in good health and CMV-seropositive.

The V call is TRBV7-9, the J call TRBJ2-7; 8 bases match TRBD2. This CDR3 comprises 15 residues. Germline V gene lookup returns CDR1 SEHNR and CDR2 FQNEAQ (reference sequence). Germline trimming cut 5 bases from V and 3 bases from J; bases unmatched to any gene: 9. The CDR3 bases are TGTGCCAGCAGCCATCCCGGGACTAGACACTACGAGCAGTACTTC. Translated, it gives CASSHPGTRHYEQYF.

This clone came up a few times. The chain has TRBV28 and TRBJ1-2; maybe TRBD1 (6 bases). The CDR3 sequence is 13 residues long. The V gene lost 6 bases and the J gene lost 2 bases, with 10 bases spanning the gap. CDR1 and CDR2 (germline): MDHEN, SYDVKM. The CDR3 coding sequence is TGTGCCAGCAGACCTACAGGGAACTATGGCTACACCTTC. This translates into CASRPTGNYGYTF.

The chain's CDR3 is CASSDRTSGSHNEQFF. CDR3 sequence (DNA): TGTGCCAGCAGTGACAGGACTAGCGGGAGTCACAATGAGCAGTTCTTC. The chain couples TRBV25-1 to TRBJ2-1; the match to TRBD2 covers 13 bases. Germline CDR1 and CDR2: MGHDK and SYGVNS. The V gene end was trimmed by 3 bases and the J gene end by 5 bases; junction bases not matched to a gene: 4. CDR3 length equals 16 residues.

The chain combines TRBV30 with TRBJ2-2; no definite D call. The germline gives CDR1 GTSNPN, CDR2 SVGIG (reference sequence). Trimming left V 3 bases short and J 7 bases short, with 6 bases between. The CDR3 is 11 residues long. The CDR3: CAWRGGGELFF. For the CDR3, the DNA is TGTGCCTGGAGAGGCGGCGGGGAGCTGTTTTTT.

The chain combines TRBV6-1 with TRBJ2-7; 7 nucleotides agree with TRBD1. CDR3 length: 15 residues. The ends lost 2 bases at V and 7 bases at J; junction bases unmatched: 11. The germline CDR1 and CDR2 sequences are MNHNS and SASEGT. The CDR3 coding sequence is TGTGCCAGCAGTGAAAGGGGGCCTCAGGGGATGGAGCAGTACTTC. Protein product: CASSERGPQGMEQYF.

The CDR3 nucleotides read TGTGCCAGCACCTGGGGGGGGCTTGGCAATCAGCCCCAGCATTTT. Translation: CASTWGGLGNQPQHF. The chain carries TRBV28 and TRBJ1-5; a weak D match, TRBD1 (6 bases). Germline V gives CDR1 MDHEN, CDR2 SYDVKM. The CDR3 contains 15 residues. Trimming left V 7 bases short and J 2 bases short, with 15 bases between.

Turning to this clone: Additional DNA sequences in this sample encode the identical CDR3. The chain is built from TRBV5-1 and TRBJ2-7, with no clear D. Per the germline V gene, CDR1 is SGHRS and CDR2 is YFSETQ. This CDR3 comprises 13 residues. With 0 bases removed from V and 0 bases from J, the gap between germline ends came to 4 bases. In DNA, the CDR3 is TGCGCCAGCAGCTTGGCGGGCTCCTACGAGCAGTACTTC. It translates to CASSLAGSYEQYF.

A remark on this clone: Other DNA sequences in this specimen translate into the identical CDR3. The chain joins TRBV30 to TRBJ2-7, with TRBD2 as a possible D gene (6 bases). The V gene lost 0 bases and the J gene lost 1 base, with 7 bases spanning the gap. CDR3 length equals 13 residues. The germline gives CDR1 GTSNPN, CDR2 SVGIG (reference sequence). The CDR3 spells CAWSVGGSYEQYF. CDR3 coding DNA: TGTGCCTGGAGTGTTGGGGGGTCCTACGAGCAGTACTTC.

The chain combines TRBV19 with TRBJ2-3; 8 nucleotides match TRBD1. The CDR3 runs 14 residues. With 4 bases clipped from V and 0 bases from J, the junction kept 0 bases outside the gene matches. The germline CDR1 and CDR2 sequences are LNHDA and SQIVND (reference sequence). CDR3 protein: CASSRQGSTDTQYF. In DNA form, the CDR3 reads TGTGCCAGTAGTAGACAGGGGAGCACAGATACGCAGTATTTT.

The chain combines TRBV5-4 with TRBJ1-2, with TRBD1 identical over 7 bases. Germline V gene data show CDR1 as SGHNT and CDR2 as YYREEE (reference sequence). V was pared by 5 bases and J by 4 bases, with 8 bases of the junction left unmatched. The CDR3 covers 14 residues. CDR3 nucleotide sequence: TGTGCCAGCAGTTCCTCCGGGACAGCCTATGGCTACACCTTC. This encodes CASSSSGTAYGYTF. Combining the CDR3 with reference TRBV5-4 and TRBJ1-2 gives the whole variable domain ETGVTQSPTHLIKTRGQQVTLRCSSQSGHNTVSWYQQALGQGPQFIFQYYREEENGRGNFPPRFSGLQFPNYSSELNVNALELDDSALYLCASSSSGTAYGYTFGSGTRLTVV.

The chain is built from TRBV30 and TRBJ2-3; 10 bases map to TRBD2. This CDR3 contains 16 residues. CDR1 is GTSNPN and CDR2 is SVGIG in the germline V gene (reference sequence). Trimming at V came to 2 bases and at J to 0 bases, leaving 5 bases not matched to a gene. CDR3 DNA sequence: TGTGCCTGGAGTCCGGGACTAGCGCACAGCACAGATACGCAGTATTTT. Amino acids: CAWSPGLAHSTDTQYF.

DNA for the CDR3: TGTGCCAGCAGCTTAGGGGCAGGGGTCCCCTACGAGCAGTACTTC. Encoded protein: CASSLGAGVPYEQYF. The chain carries TRBV11-2 and TRBJ2-7; tentatively, D is TRBD1 (6 bases). Germline V gives CDR1 SGHAT, CDR2 FQNNGV. The CDR3 length is 15 residues. Trimming took 1 base from V and 2 from J, leaving 12 bases between them. The full variable domain, in which reference TRBV11-2 and TRBJ2-7 provide the parts outside the CDR3, is EAGVAQSPRYKIIEKRQSVAFWCNPISGHATLYWYQQILGQGPKLLIQFQNNGVVDDSQLPKDRFSAERLKGVDSTLKIQPAKLEDSAVYLCASSLGAGVPYEQYFGPGTRLTVT.

CDR3 region: CAITVRDTTDTQYF. The CDR3 DNA reads TGTGCCATCACCGTACGGGACACCACAGATACGCAGTATTTT. The chain carries TRBV10-3 and TRBJ2-3; the D gene is possibly TRBD1 (6 bases). Looked up from germline, CDR1 is ENHRY and CDR2 is SYGVKD. This CDR3 comprises 14 residues. V shed 7 bases and J shed 2 bases, with 13 bases lying between them.

The V and J genes are TRBV30 and TRBJ1-1, with 7 bases lining up with TRBD1. The V gene end was trimmed by 5 bases and the J gene end by 6 bases; junction bases not matched to a gene: 9. This CDR3 region has 13 residues. Germline CDR1 is GTSNPN and CDR2 is SVGIG (reference sequence). This CDR3 is CAWARGGRPEAFF. CDR3 nucleotides: TGTGCCTGGGCCCGAGGGGGCAGACCTGAAGCTTTCTTT. The full variable domain, in which reference TRBV30 and TRBJ1-1 provide the parts outside the CDR3, is SQTIHQWPATLVQPVGSPLSLECTVEGTSNPNLYWYRQAAGRGLQLLFYSVGIGQISSEVPQNLSASRPQDRQFILSSKKLLLSDSGFYLCAWARGGRPEAFFGQGTRLTVV.

V usage is TRBV7-3 and J usage is TRBJ2-3; 9 nucleotides align to TRBD2. There are 16 residues in the CDR3. From germline, CDR1 is SGHTA and CDR2 FQGTGA. Trimming removed 0 bases from V and 2 bases from J; junction bases left unmatched: 3. CDR3 DNA: TGTGCCAGCAGCTTAACGACTAGCGGCCACACAGATACGCAGTATTTT. Protein sequence: CASSLTTSGHTDTQYF.

This chain links TRBV28 with TRBJ1-5; D is perhaps TRBD1 (5 bases). The length of the CDR3 is 13 residues. The germline V gene encodes CDR1 MDHEN and CDR2 SYDVKM. Trimming left V 5 bases short and J 11 bases short, with 16 bases between. The CDR3 region has the DNA TGTGCCAGCAGTCCAGCGGGACTCCGGACCCAGCATTTT. Translation: CASSPAGLRTQHF.

The V and J genes are TRBV30 and TRBJ1-5; D gene ambiguous. The CDR3 is made up of 13 amino acids. Looked up from germline, CDR1 is GTSNPN and CDR2 is SVGIG (reference sequence). With 3 bases removed from V and 7 bases from J, the gap between germline ends came to 13 bases. The CDR3, as DNA: TGTGCCTGGAGGGGGAAGACGGGACAGCCCCAGCATTTT. Translated, it gives CAWRGKTGQPQHF.

This clone was picked up a small number of times. CDR3 in amino acids: CASSLGMQVGYTF. CDR3 nucleotides: TGTGCCAGCAGCTTAGGGATGCAGGTTGGCTACACCTTC. The chain is built from TRBV11-2 and TRBJ1-2; D gene uncertain. Germline CDR1 is SGHAT and CDR2 is FQNNGV. This CDR3 region has 13 residues. The V gene lost 1 base and the J gene lost 7 bases, with 10 bases spanning the gap.

V gene TRBV6-6 combines with J gene TRBJ1-1, with D possibly matching TRBD1 (6 bases). CDR3 length: 14 residues. V lost 6 bases, J lost 1 base, and 12 bases lay in between. Per the germline V gene, CDR1 is MNHNY and CDR2 is SVGAGI (reference sequence). CDR3 bases: TGTGCCAGCAGCCGGGACACCACGAACACTGAAGCTTTCTTT. Protein product: CASSRDTTNTEAFF.

CDR3 DNA sequence: TGTGCCAGCAGCTCAGTCCTTAACAGCAAGCTAGCCAAAAACATTCAGTACTTC. Its translation: CASSSVLNSKLAKNIQYF. The gene calls are TRBV11-2 and TRBJ2-4, with D hard to call. V was shortened by 4 bases and J by 0 bases, with 19 bases between the two germline ends. Germline lookup yields CDR1 SGHAT and CDR2 FQNNGV. There are 18 residues in the CDR3.

The chain has TRBV7-2 and TRBJ1-1; D remains unclear. V was trimmed by 1 base and J by 1 base, leaving 4 bases between them. The CDR3 totals 13 residues. Germline CDR1 is SGHTA and CDR2 is FQGNSA. CDR3 nucleotides: TGTGCCAGCAGCTTAGGGGCGAACACTGAAGCTTTCTTT. It specifies CASSLGANTEAFF. Drawing the rest from reference TRBV7-2 and TRBJ1-1, the complete variable domain is GAGVSQSPSNKVTEKGKDVELRCDPISGHTALYWYRQSLGQGLEFLIYFQGNSAPDKSGLPSDRFSAERTGGSVSTLTIQRTQQEDSAVYLCASSLGANTEAFFGQGTRLTVV.